The TCR beta chain under discussion was sequenced for a study of cytomegalovirus exposure and HLA in healthy donors. Looking at the study overall: Within the Caucasian-associated ancestry cluster were roughly 82% of the approximately 370 genotyped donors.

The primer mix had 60 Vbeta and 13 Jbeta primers. Clones were sequenced by immunoSEQ multiplex PCR, and TCRdb holds only the in-frame ones, with some missing. Of around 230,000 clones in the sample, about 80% were seen once. The table lists this clone with a few counts. The germline V gene has CDR1 SGHAT and CDR2 FQNNGV. Losses at the gene ends were 2 bases for V and 3 bases for J; bases not matched to a gene: 7. The CDR3 length is 16 residues. The origin of this receptor is a man between 35 and 55 years old in good health and CMV-seropositive. The V and J genes are TRBV11-2 and TRBJ1-1, with 9 positions matching TRBD1. Input material: PBMCs. CDR3 residues: CASSLLQGARDTEAFF. The CDR3 region has the DNA TGTGCCAGCAGCTTACTACAGGGGGCGCGAGACACTGAAGCTTTCTTT.